The rows below give T cell receptor beta chains drawn from one sample of a study of shared clonotypes between healthy human individuals. Profiling relied on immunoSEQ multiplex PCR, and the TCRdb table lists in-frame clones only, not all of them. The sample records approximately 1.4 million clones, approximately 98% being singletons. Input material: naive CD4+ T cells sorted from blood. Receptor source: a man aged 30 to 39 in good health. Both conserved end residues are part of each CDR3. D genes are given only for firm matches. Clone size is shown for a subset of rows, as once, few, many or a class of expanded clone.

size | J | D | V | CDR3 | DNA
. | TRBJ2-1 | TRBD2 | TRBV29-1 | CSVESLAGYNEQFF | TGCAGCGTTGAATCCCTAGCGGGCTACAATGAGCAGTTCTTC
once | TRBJ2-7 | TRBD2 | TRBV28 | CASSQGLAGAYEQYF | TGTGCCAGCAGTCAGGGACTAGCGGGTGCCTACGAGCAGTACTTC
. | TRBJ2-7 | . | TRBV5-1 | CVSKPIGIGGEQYF | TGCGTATCAAAGCCCATCGGGATCGGGGGAGAGCAGTACTTC
. | TRBJ2-6 | TRBD1 | TRBV13 | CASTLLGQGTSVLTF | TGTGCCAGCACACTTTTGGGACAGGGTACCAGCGTCCTGACTTTC
once | TRBJ1-1 | . | TRBV5-8 | CASSWTGVLNTEAFF | TGTGCCAGCAGCTGGACGGGGGTACTGAACACTGAAGCTTTCTTT
. | TRBJ2-2 | . | TRBV7-8 | CASRDTGGVNTGELFF | TGTGCCAGCAGAGATACGGGGGGCGTCAACACCGGGGAGCTGTTTTTT
. | TRBJ2-1 | TRBD2 | TRBV29-1 | CSVAGLAGHNEQFF | TGCAGCGTTGCGGGACTAGCGGGCCACAATGAGCAGTTCTTC
once | TRBJ2-5 | TRBD2 | TRBV7-2 | CASSPDGLAQETQYF | TGTGCCAGCAGCCCCGATGGACTAGCACAAGAGACCCAGTACTTC
. | TRBJ2-7 | TRBD2 | TRBV5-4 | CASSLGASGTSYEQYF | TGTGCCAGCAGCTTGGGGGCTAGCGGGACATCCTACGAGCAGTACTTC
. | TRBJ2-4 | TRBD1 | TRBV18 | CASSPRTGTKNIQYF | TGTGCCAGCTCACCAAGGACAGGGACCAAAAACATTCAGTACTTC